This TCR beta chain comes out of a study of T-cell reconstitution after alpha-beta-depleted transplantation in children. General study findings and limits: Two months or so post-transplant, alpha-beta T cells reportedly derived from several hundred expanded graft clones. The authors attributed T-cell counts and diversity one year after transplant mostly to newly produced T cells. Surviving recipient T cells and thymic progenitors produced the high day-60 TCRbeta diversity seen in some patients.

Preparation of the TCRbeta library used unique molecular identifiers. Each CDR3 protein gets one entry after TCRdb re-called the PCR reads with MiXCR. This sample has some 350,000 distinct CDR3 sequences, with around 15% found just once. Worth noting for this clonotype: Its antigen remains unidentified.

Germline V gives CDR1 LGHDT, CDR2 YNNKEL (reference sequence). V lost 2 bases, J lost 4 bases, and 12 bases lay in between. The CDR3 totals 16 residues. The sequence was collected from a male patient aged 2-15 years who had a stem cell transplant for acute lymphoblastic leukemia, so the T cells may come from the graft donor. Sample: PBMCs, mostly from graft donor cells, taken 360 days after TCRalphabeta/CD19-depleted stem cell transplant. The rearrangement uses TRBV3-1 and TRBJ1-6, with D maybe TRBD1 (6 bases). CDR3 sequence reads: CASSQLTGHYNSPLHF. CDR3 in DNA: TGTGCCAGCAGCCAATTGACAGGCCATTATAATTCACCCCTCCACTTT. Full variable domain (remainder filled in from reference TRBV3-1 and TRBJ1-6): DTAVSQTPKYLVTQMGNDKSIKCEQNLGHDTMYWYKQDSKKFLKIMFSYNNKELIINETVPNRFSPKSPDKAHLNLHINSLELGDSAVYFCASSQLTGHYNSPLHFGNGTRLTVT.